This T cell receptor beta chain stems from a study of shared T cell receptors in the human thymus. Per the germline V gene, CDR1 is KGHSH and CDR2 is LQKENI. Trimming removed 3 bases from V and 1 base from J, with 8 bases in between. The CDR3 is 14 amino acids. Using immunoSEQ multiplex PCR, the repertoire was profiled, and TCRdb retains in-frame clones only, with some absent. The sample lists around 730,000 clones, approximately 83% occurring once. These data were also reused for a study on human thymus T cells. As that report states: Thymus tissue for the work was resected from patients undergoing corrective heart surgery. Both thymic and peripheral blood repertoires showed apparently biased V and J usage. Thymic repertoires from unrelated individuals overlapped highly, related research reported.

The clonotype comes from a girl under three years old with a congenital heart defect. Sequencing was performed on thymocytes. The J gene is TRBJ2-3, the V gene TRBV18, with D perhaps TRBD2 (5 bases). CDR3 loop: CASSPSRGTDTQYF. The CDR3 coding sequence is TGTGCCAGCTCACCGTCGCGGGGCACAGATACGCAGTATTTT.